This TCR beta chain was captured in a study of a mutant IDH1 vaccine in newly diagnosed glioma. Study-wide context: Investigators started vaccination 4-6 weeks after radiotherapy alone, or with temozolomide cycles. There were roughly 60% males and roughly 40% females among treated patients, whose mean age was approximately 38 years. Earlier treatment was radiotherapy, temozolomide, or both, with most getting both. Whole-study findings and limits: Vaccine-induced immune responses occurred in 90% to 95% of patients.

Time point of the sample: week 5, during vaccination. Vaccination comprised doses that each held 300 ug of mutant IDH1 20-mer peptide, plus topical imiquimod. Per germline, CDR1 LNHDA and CDR2 SQIVND (reference sequence). Trimming pared 3 bases from V and 5 bases from J, leaving 16 bases between. The CDR3 runs to 15 residues. Assay: immunoSEQ multiplex PCR; the TCRdb copy retains only in-frame clones and omits some. In the table there are around 58,000 clones, approximately 81% of which are singletons. Concerning this clone itself: Its specificity is unknown.

The sequencing here drew on PBMCs, taken from a glioma patient whose treatment included an IDH1 peptide vaccine. The chain couples TRBV19 to TRBJ1-2; D gene uncertain. The TCR originated in a young man with glioma. The CDR3 nucleotides are TGTGCCAGTAGTATTGTTATCGGCGGCGAGTATGGCTACACCTTC. Encoded protein: CASSIVIGGEYGYTF.